This TCR beta chain was sequenced in a study of shared clonotypes between healthy human individuals. Study-wide results and caveats: Larger richness was generally estimated for naive than memory subsets.

This clone was seen a few times. What it binds is unknown. The CDR3 runs 16 residues. The V gene's germline CDR1 is SGHRS and CDR2 YFSETQ. Trimming removed 4 bases at V and 0 bases at J, with 14 bases between. Here immunoSEQ multiplex PCR was the method, and the copy in TCRdb shows in-frame clones only, minus some. The table has over a million clones, around 74% seen once. This sequence originates from a man in his late teens or twenties in good health. The rearrangement joins TRBV5-1 to TRBJ2-1, with a possible D match to TRBD1 (6 bases). Sequencing was done on a sample of memory CD4+ T cells sorted from blood. The subset: CD45RA-negative fraction. Here the CDR3 DNA reads TGCGCCAGCAGCGCAGTTACAGGGTACTCCTACAATGAGCAGTTCTTC. Translating it yields CASSAVTGYSYNEQFF.